Below, 29 T cell receptor beta chains from the same sample are listed, as sequenced in a study of shared clonotypes between healthy human individuals. Sequencing was performed with immunoSEQ multiplex PCR; in TCRdb, only in-frame clones are kept and a portion is missing. The data hold over 2 million clones, with 80% to 95% observed a single time. Sequenced material: naive CD4+ T cells from PBMCs. Subset in this sample: CD45RA+ positively selected. The source of these receptors is a young man in good health. Some clones in this sample may be carry-over from other donors' samples.

J is TRBJ2-3 and V is TRBV6-1; 10 bases are shared with TRBD2. This CDR3 spans 15 amino acids. J was trimmed by 6 bases and V by 4 bases; bases with no gene match: 7. In germline, CDR1 is MNHNS, CDR2 SASEGT. This CDR3 is CASSASSGSLDTQYF. Written as DNA, the CDR3 is TGTGCCAGCAGTGCGTCTAGCGGGAGCCTTGATACGCAGTATTTT.

The chain couples TRBV5-1 to TRBJ2-4; the match to TRBD2 covers 11 bases. This CDR3 has 18 residues. The junction had 9 bases not matched to a gene; V was cut back by 4 bases and J by 0 bases. Looked up from germline, CDR1 is SGHRS and CDR2 is YFSETQ. The CDR3 region has the DNA TGCGCCAGCAGCGATAGCGGGAGGGCCGGGGGAGCCAAAAACATTCAGTACTTC. Amino acid sequence: CASSDSGRAGGAKNIQYF. Full variable domain (outside the CDR3, taken from reference TRBV5-1 and TRBJ2-4): KAGVTQTPRYLIKTRGQQVTLSCSPISGHRSVSWYQQTPGQGLQFLFEYFSETQRNKGNFPGRFSGRQFSNSRSEMNVSTLELGDSALYLCASSDSGRAGGAKNIQYFGAGTRLSVL.

The genes are TRBV29-1 and TRBJ2-7, with D unresolved. The CDR3 has 14 amino acids. Per germline, CDR1 SQVTM and CDR2 ANQGSEA. Trimming stripped 4 bases from V and 2 bases from J, with 15 bases between. The chain's CDR3 is CSVVVLRSTYEQYF. The CDR3 DNA reads as TGCAGCGTTGTTGTACTCCGAAGCACCTACGAGCAGTACTTC.

The chain links TRBV5-4 to TRBJ2-5, with D possibly TRBD1 on 5 matching bases. The V end lost 3 bases, the J end lost 5 bases, and 14 bases lay between the germline ends. The CDR3 contains 14 residues. Germline V gene sequence: CDR1 SGHNT, CDR2 YYREEE (reference sequence). The CDR3 here is CASSSIRARETQYF. The CDR3 coding sequence is TGTGCCAGCAGCTCCATCAGGGCTCGGGAGACCCAGTACTTC.

The genes are TRBV7-9 and TRBJ2-3; D ambiguous. Germline V gives CDR1 SEHNR, CDR2 FQNEAQ (reference sequence). Trimming cost V 2 bases and J 6 bases, with 9 bases left between them. The CDR3 is 13 residues long. CDR3 sequence reads: CASSLNVRDTQYF. The CDR3 DNA is TGTGCCAGCAGCTTAAATGTAAGGGATACGCAGTATTTT.

The J gene is TRBJ2-7, the V gene TRBV13; 7 bases agree with TRBD1. Per germline, CDR1 PRHDT and CDR2 FYEKMQ (reference sequence). J was trimmed by 2 bases and V by 5 bases; bases with no gene match: 21. The CDR3 totals 19 residues. The CDR3 coding sequence is TGTGCCAGCAGCCGACGTGGGATTTTAGGGACAGTCGCGCCCTACGAGCAGTACTTC. Translation: CASSRRGILGTVAPYEQYF.

Comments on this clone: This CDR3 is also generated by other DNA sequences in the sample. The chain joins TRBV27 to TRBJ1-3; the match to TRBD1 covers 7 bases. Germline CDR1 and CDR2: MNHEY and SMNVEV (reference sequence). V was clipped by 6 bases and J by 4 bases; unmatched bases: 6. This CDR3 contains 14 residues. CDR3 residues: CASRAGGSGNTIYF. The CDR3 nucleotides read TGTGCCAGCAGGGCAGGGGGTTCGGGAAACACCATATATTTT.

This sequence joins TRBV10-1 and TRBJ2-1; 15 positions agree with TRBD2. The length of the CDR3 is 14 residues. The trim removed 6 bases at V and 8 bases at J, leaving 2 bases unmatched. Germline loops: CDR1 WNHNN, CDR2 SYGVQD (reference sequence). CDR3: CASRGLAGGDEQFF. The DNA for the CDR3 is TGCGCCAGCAGGGGACTAGCGGGAGGCGATGAGCAGTTCTTC.

CDR3 amino acids: CSVLPGQGGLANEKLFF. The CDR3 coding sequence is TGCAGCGTCCTCCCGGGACAGGGTGGACTAGCTAATGAAAAACTGTTTTTT. The rearrangement links TRBV29-1 to TRBJ1-4; 9 positions agree with TRBD1. V lost 6 bases, J lost 3 bases, and 14 bases stayed unmatched. Germline assignment: CDR1 SQVTM and CDR2 ANQGSEA. CDR3 size: 17 residues.

This clone was seen once. The chain employs TRBV6-6 and TRBJ1-2, with D perhaps matching TRBD1 (5 bases). Germline V CDR1 and CDR2: MNHNY, SVGAGI (reference sequence). With 5 bases removed from V and 0 bases from J, the gap between germline ends came to 13 bases. The CDR3 extends over 15 amino acids. CDR3 sequence reads: CASSPGPFSNYGYTF. The CDR3 nucleotides read TGTGCCAGCAGTCCGGGACCCTTTTCTAACTATGGCTACACCTTC.

As regards this clone: The same CDR3 can be traced to other DNA sequences in this sample. This sequence joins TRBV9 and TRBJ1-2; D gene uncertain. CDR3 size: 12 residues. CDR1 and CDR2 from the germline V gene are SGDLS and YYNGEE. Between the trimmed V and J ends, which lost 2 bases and 3 bases, there was a span of 5 bases. CDR3 nucleotide sequence: TGTGCCAGCAGCGTCGACGACTATGGCTACACCTTC. This sequence encodes CASSVDDYGYTF. Based on the CDR3 plus reference TRBV9 and TRBJ1-2, the full variable domain is DSGVTQTPKHLITATGQRVTLRCSPRSGDLSVYWYQQSLDQGLQFLIQYYNGEERAKGNILERFSAQQFPDLHSELNLSSLELGDSALYFCASSVDDYGYTFGSGTRLTVV.

As for this clone: This CDR3 is also generated by other DNA sequences in the sample. The chain has TRBV4-3 and TRBJ1-5, with D uncertain. The germline gives CDR1 LGHNA, CDR2 YSLEER. This CDR3 is 13 amino acids long. V lost 1 base and J lost 5, with 6 bases in between. The DNA of the CDR3 is TGCGCCAGCAGCCAAGGGGAAGATCAGCCCCAGCATTTT. Translating gives CASSQGEDQPQHF.

The V call is TRBV6-1, the J call TRBJ2-4, with D perhaps matching TRBD1 (5 bases). V was trimmed by 6 bases and J by 3 bases, leaving 12 bases between them. There are 14 residues in the CDR3. The germline CDR1 and CDR2 sequences are MNHNS and SASEGT. CDR3 coding DNA: TGTGCCAGCAGCTCGACAGTGGGCAAAAACATTCAGTACTTC. Amino acids: CASSSTVGKNIQYF.

V and J are TRBV2 and TRBJ2-2; the D gene could be TRBD1 or TRBD2 (5 bases each). The germline V gene has CDR1 SNHLY and CDR2 FYNNEI. V shed 6 bases and J shed 6 bases, with 8 bases lying between them. The length of the CDR3 is 12 residues. CDR3 DNA sequence: TGTGCCAGCAGGGGGGAAGCCGGGGAGCTGTTTTTT. This translates into CASRGEAGELFF.

V is TRBV5-1 and J is TRBJ1-1; D is perhaps TRBD1 (6 bases). Between the trimmed V and J ends, which lost 3 bases and 8 bases, there was a span of 23 bases. This CDR3 contains 16 residues. CDR1 is SGHRS, CDR2 YFSETQ, per germline. In DNA, the CDR3 is TGCGCCAGCAGCTGGGGGCACTCCTATCCGGCGGGAGAAGCTTTCTTT. It translates to CASSWGHSYPAGEAFF.

This chain joins TRBV6-4 and TRBJ2-1, with a tentative D call TRBD1 (6 bases). The CDR3 is made up of 12 amino acids. V was cut by 6 bases and J by 10 bases, with 13 bases left in between. CDR1 is MRHNA and CDR2 is SNTAGT in the germline V gene. In DNA, the CDR3 is TGTGCCAGCAGAAAACAGGGTTGGGAGCAGTTCTTC. Protein: CASRKQGWEQFF.

The rearrangement joins TRBV5-1 to TRBJ2-5; 7 bases match TRBD2. V dropped 6 bases and J dropped 2; count of bases not matched to a gene: 7. Germline V gives CDR1 SGHRS, CDR2 YFSETQ. CDR3 length: 14 residues. CDR3: CASTLAEPQETQYF. CDR3 coding DNA: TGCGCCAGCACCCTAGCGGAGCCACAAGAGACCCAGTACTTC.

The genes are TRBV28 and TRBJ2-7; TRBD2 aligns across 9 bases. The length of the CDR3 is 14 residues. J lost 7 bases, V lost 2 bases, and 6 bases had no gene match. CDR1 is MDHEN and CDR2 is SYDVKM in the germline V gene. The CDR3 DNA follows: TGTGCCAGCAGTTTAGGGCTAGCGGGGAGTGAGCAGTACTTC. Its protein product is CASSLGLAGSEQYF.

This chain links TRBV5-1 with TRBJ2-6; tentatively, D is TRBD2 (5 bases). Trimming took off 0 bases at V and 2 bases at J, with 12 bases between the two ends. The germline V gene encodes CDR1 SGHRS and CDR2 YFSETQ. The CDR3 covers 17 residues. The CDR3 bases are TGCGCCAGCAGCTTGGGAGGGTTCCGCACTGGGGCCAACGTCCTGACTTTC. It translates to CASSLGGFRTGANVLTF.

The V and J genes are TRBV7-3 and TRBJ2-1, with 7 bases that match TRBD2. With V trimmed by 5 bases and J by 9 bases, 10 bases remained unmatched. The CDR3 consists of 14 residues. Per germline, CDR1 SGHTA and CDR2 FQGTGA. The DNA for the CDR3 is TGTGCCAGCAGCCCAACGGGGGGAGGCGGTGAGCAGTTCTTC. It yields the protein CASSPTGGGGEQFF.

The chain links TRBV7-9 to TRBJ2-1; 13 bases are shared with TRBD2. The CDR3 is made up of 14 amino acids. J lost 9 bases, V lost 2 bases, and 1 base had no gene match. CDR1 and CDR2 from the germline V gene are SEHNR and FQNEAQ (reference sequence). The CDR3 nucleotides read TGTGCCAGCAGCTTAAGGACTAGCGGGGGTGAGCAGTTCTTC. Its protein product is CASSLRTSGGEQFF.

The CDR3 protein is CASSLKGRGPEKLFF. The CDR3 DNA follows: TGCGCCAGCAGCTTGAAGGGCAGGGGGCCTGAAAAACTGTTTTTT. The V gene is TRBV4-3, the J gene TRBJ1-4; 8 bases agree with TRBD1. J lost 7 bases, V lost 5 bases, and 9 bases had no gene match. Germline-derived CDR1 and CDR2 are LGHNA and YSLEER. This CDR3 contains 15 residues.

The chain links TRBV25-1 to TRBJ2-2, with a possible D match to TRBD1 (5 bases). This CDR3 has 13 residues. V dropped 2 bases and J dropped 4 bases, with 5 bases sitting between them. Germline V gene data show CDR1 as MGHDK and CDR2 as SYGVNS. Here the CDR3 reads CASSEGATGELFF. The CDR3, as DNA: TGTGCCAGCAGTGAAGGGGCCACCGGGGAGCTGTTTTTT.

The V call is TRBV10-3, the J call TRBJ2-7, with 9 positions matching TRBD1. Germline V gene lookup returns CDR1 ENHRY and CDR2 SYGVKD. After removal of 3 bases from V and 9 bases from J, the junction contained 6 bases not matched to a gene. The CDR3 consists of 13 residues. The CDR3 DNA is TGTGCCATCAGTGAAGGGACAGGGATGAGGCAGTACTTC. Translated, it gives CAISEGTGMRQYF.

This chain uses TRBV7-2 with TRBJ1-6; D ambiguous. V lost 3 bases and J lost 10, with 10 bases in between. Per the germline V gene, CDR1 is SGHTA and CDR2 is FQGNSA. The CDR3 has 13 residues. CDR3 residues: CASSLDGHSPLHF. In DNA form, the CDR3 reads TGTGCCAGCAGCTTGGACGGGCACTCACCCCTCCACTTT.

The chain joins TRBV29-1 to TRBJ1-2; D possibly corresponds to TRBD1 (5 bases). Deletions cut 7 bases from V and 6 bases from J, with 15 bases between. The CDR3 runs to 12 residues. Germline V gene sequence: CDR1 SQVTM, CDR2 ANQGSEA. CDR3 region: CSGRAAGNGYTF. The CDR3 coding sequence is TGCAGCGGCAGGGCTGCCGGGAATGGCTACACCTTC. Full variable domain (missing parts from reference TRBV29-1 and TRBJ1-2): SAVISQKPSRDICQRGTSLTIQCQVDSQVTMMFWYRQQPGQSLTLIATANQGSEATYESGFVIDKFPISRPNLTFSTLTVSNMSPEDSSIYLCSGRAAGNGYTFGSGTRLTVV.

This chain links TRBV11-2 with TRBJ2-7; D is possibly TRBD1 (6 bases). This CDR3 is built from 17 residues. Between the trimmed V and J ends, which lost 3 bases and 1 base, there was a span of 19 bases. Germline assignment: CDR1 SGHAT and CDR2 FQNNGV. Here the CDR3 reads CASSLAGTLSSSYEQYF. The DNA of the CDR3 is TGTGCCAGCAGCTTGGCTGGGACATTGTCGTCTTCCTACGAGCAGTACTTC.

The rearrangement uses TRBV10-3 and TRBJ2-7, with 9 bases lining up with TRBD2. This CDR3 is built from 15 residues. Germline V gene sequence: CDR1 ENHRY, CDR2 SYGVKD. J was trimmed by 2 bases and V by 6 bases; bases with no gene match: 8. CDR3 residues: CAIREGLAETYEQYF. The CDR3 DNA sequence: TGTGCCATCAGGGAGGGACTAGCAGAGACCTACGAGCAGTACTTC.

This chain uses TRBV28 with TRBJ1-3, with D tentatively TRBD1 (6 bases). V was cut by 7 bases and J by 1 base, with 14 bases left in between. Germline V gene data show CDR1 as MDHEN and CDR2 as SYDVKM. This CDR3 has 15 residues. CDR3 amino acids: CASTVQGRSGNTIYF. For the CDR3, the DNA is TGTGCCAGCACAGTACAGGGTCGTTCTGGAAACACCATATATTTT.